This entry is about one T cell receptor (beta chain). Its antigen remains unidentified. This sample stems from a study of radiotherapy plus CTLA-4 blockade in lung cancer. For the study at large: Of all patients, approximately 20% responded objectively and 31% showed disease control.

Trimming cost V 1 base and J 4 bases; bases outside gene matches: 1. Germline values: CDR1 MGHRA, CDR2 YSYEKL. The CDR3 totals 15 residues. Study-wide results and limits: Expansion in blood of tumor-derived TCR clones was seen after radiotherapy plus ipilimumab. Early blood T cell clone dynamics reportedly forecast response best, with interferon-beta.

Some clones are missing from TCRdb's copy, which holds only in-frame ones; the method was immunoSEQ multiplex PCR. The sample yields around 37,000 clones, about 69% seen once. The clonotype originates from a human donor with non-small cell lung cancer that progressed on radiotherapy plus ipilimumab. This specimen consisted of peripheral blood, obtained from a patient treated with radiotherapy plus ipilimumab. The chain links TRBV4-1 to TRBJ2-1; 10 bases agree with TRBD1. CDR3 in amino acids: CASSQGQGAYNEQFF. The DNA for the CDR3 is TGCGCCAGCAGCCAAGGACAGGGGGCTTACAATGAGCAGTTCTTC.